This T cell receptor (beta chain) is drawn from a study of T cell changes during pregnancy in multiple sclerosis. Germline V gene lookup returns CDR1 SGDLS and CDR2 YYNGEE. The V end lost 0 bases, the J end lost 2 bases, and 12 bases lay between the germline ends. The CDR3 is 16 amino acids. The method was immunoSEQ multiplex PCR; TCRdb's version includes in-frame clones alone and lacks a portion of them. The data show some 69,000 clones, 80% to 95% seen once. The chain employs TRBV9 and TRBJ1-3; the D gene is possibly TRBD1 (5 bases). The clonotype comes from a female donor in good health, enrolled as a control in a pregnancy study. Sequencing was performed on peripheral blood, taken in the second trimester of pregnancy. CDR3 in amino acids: CASSVDHGGTGNTIYF. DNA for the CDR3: TGTGCCAGCAGCGTAGATCACGGGGGGACTGGAAACACCATATATTTT.